A selection of T cell receptor beta chains follows, all from one sample in a study of Graves' ophthalmopathy and Graves' hyperthyroidism. TCRdb recomputed calls from the multiplex PCR reads with MiXCR, one row per CDR3 protein. The table has roughly 480,000 distinct CDR3 sequences, around 15% seen once. Sequenced sample: blood. These receptors all come from a woman in her twenties or thirties with Graves' ophthalmopathy. Both conserved end residues are trimmed from each CDR3. Each record gives: V gene, J gene, CDR3 protein.

TRBV6-5	TRBJ1-2	ASRTTGRGFGCT
TRBV28	TRBJ2-7	ASSLNPPGMGVWHEQY
TRBV7-8	TRBJ2-5	ASSLLRGQGGETQY
TRBV25-1	TRBJ2-2	ASSLRVPKAGELF
TRBV2	TRBJ2-5	ASSVQGPQETQY
TRBV28	TRBJ1-5	ASRGPDQPQH
TRBV20-1	TRBJ2-7	SASGRAIYEQY
TRBV27	TRBJ2-7	ASSLKGKGGYEQY
TRBV11-2	TRBJ2-7	ASSPRPSQRSYEQY
TRBV6-5	TRBJ2-5	ASSYSPQGPYQETKY
TRBV6-5	TRBJ2-7	ASSRVVYEQY
TRBV15	TRBJ1-2	ATSRQGRPYGYT
TRBV4-2	TRBJ2-5	ASSPSGRGEETQY
TRBV6-1	TRBJ1-2	ASSTTGLRGYT
TRBV30	TRBJ2-1	AWSDGGLFDEQF
TRBV12-3/TRBV12-4	TRBJ2-5	ASSFGQMNLEETQY
TRBV11-1	TRBJ2-7	ASSFPTDGPHYEQY
TRBV6-5	TRBJ2-2	ASSYEGANTGELF
TRBV20-1	TRBJ1-6	SASRSSDNSPLH
TRBV30	TRBJ2-3	ALAGGITDTQY
TRBV28	TRBJ2-5	ASSFLTGQGRETQY
TRBV10-2	TRBJ1-5	ASSEDRLNGNQPQH
TRBV27	TRBJ1-5	ASASTGGIKEPQH
TRBV7-6	TRBJ2-4	ASSLGQGLNIKY
TRBV14	TRBJ1-2	ASSHRTGRYGYT
TRBV6-1	TRBJ1-2	ASSPGTGGLSGYT
TRBV28	TRBJ2-6	ASSWTFQQGANVLT
TRBV6-1	TRBJ1-1	ASSEAWGATEAF
TRBV6-4	TRBJ2-7	ASMRQWLYEQY
TRBV30	TRBJ1-6	AWEHRGPLH
TRBV12-5	TRBJ1-1	ASGLVREALNTEAF
TRBV20-1	TRBJ1-1	SASDQDTEAF
TRBV6-1	TRBJ2-2	ATQDRDTGELF
TRBV19	TRBJ2-7	ASSAVLAGAVEQY
TRBV2	TRBJ2-7	ASSDPRRGAAGSEQY